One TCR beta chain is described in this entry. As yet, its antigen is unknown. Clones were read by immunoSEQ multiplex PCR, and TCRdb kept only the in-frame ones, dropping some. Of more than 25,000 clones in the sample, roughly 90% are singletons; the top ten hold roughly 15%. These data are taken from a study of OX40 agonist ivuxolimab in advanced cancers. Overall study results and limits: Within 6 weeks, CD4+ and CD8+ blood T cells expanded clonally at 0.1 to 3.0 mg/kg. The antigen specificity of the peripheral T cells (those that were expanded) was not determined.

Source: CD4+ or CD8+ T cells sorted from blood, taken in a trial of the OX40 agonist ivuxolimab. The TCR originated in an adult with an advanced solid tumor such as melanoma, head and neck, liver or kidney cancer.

CDR3 loop: CASSYLAGGQGGELFF. CDR3 coding DNA: TGTGCCAGCAGCTACCTAGCGGGAGGGCAAGGCGGGGAGCTGTTTTTT. V is TRBV5-4 and J is TRBJ2-2, with 12 bases matching TRBD2. Germline V gene data show CDR1 as SGHNT and CDR2 as YYREEE (reference sequence). After removal of 3 bases from V and 7 bases from J, the junction contained 7 bases not matched to a gene. The length of the CDR3 is 16 residues.